These 12 T cell receptor beta chains originate from one sample sequenced in a study of cytomegalovirus exposure and HLA in healthy donors. PCR primers comprised 60 Vbeta and 13 Jbeta primers. Libraries were prepared by immunoSEQ multiplex PCR; TCRdb keeps only in-frame clonotypes and omits some of them. The data hold some 160,000 clones, with 70% to 90% observed a single time. Sequencing was carried out using PBMCs. The receptors shown here come from a woman aged 18-29 years in good health and CMV-seronegative.

This chain links TRBV21-1 with TRBJ2-1; TRBD2, the table's D call, was not compared with the DNA. TRBV21-1 is termed a pseudogene. The CDR3 extends over 16 amino acids. The CDR3 spells CASSTPTSGDYNEQFF. In DNA, the CDR3 is TGTGCCAGCAGCACACCGACTAGCGGGGACTACAATGAGCAGTTCTTC.

This clone was seen once. The J gene is TRBJ2-2, the V gene TRBV5-8, with D possibly matching TRBD1 (5 bases). V lost 6 bases to trimming and J lost 7 bases, with 25 bases between them. CDR1 and CDR2 (germline): SGHTS, YDEGEE. The CDR3 is made up of 17 amino acids. The CDR3 here is CASIKVDTNLRGGELFF. CDR3 coding DNA: TGTGCCAGCATCAAAGTGGACACCAACCTAAGGGGCGGGGAGCTGTTTTTT.

The J gene is TRBJ1-5, the V gene TRBV28, with D unclear. V was shortened by 2 bases and J by 6 bases, with 5 bases between the two germline ends. From germline, CDR1 is MDHEN and CDR2 SYDVKM. The CDR3 is made up of 12 amino acids. The CDR3 is CASSLVGQPQHF. DNA of the CDR3: TGTGCCAGCAGTTTAGTCGGTCAGCCCCAGCATTTT. The complete variable domain, with remaining parts taken from reference TRBV28 and TRBJ1-5, reads DVKVTQSSRYLVKRTGEKVFLECVQDMDHENMFWYRQDPGLGLRLIYFSYDVKMKEKGDIPEGYSVSREKKERFSLILESASTNQTSMYLCASSLVGQPQHFGDGTRLSIL.

This clone occurred once. The chain couples TRBV30 to TRBJ1-2; a possible D gene is TRBD1 (6 bases). The V gene's germline CDR1 is GTSNPN and CDR2 SVGIG (reference sequence). Trimming cost V 0 bases and J 3 bases, with 8 bases left between them. This CDR3 comprises 13 residues. CDR3 nucleotide sequence: TGTGCCTGGAGTGTAGGGGGTCACTATGGCTACACCTTC. It is translated as CAWSVGGHYGYTF.

The chain is built from TRBV6-1 and TRBJ1-1; D may be TRBD1 (5 bases). The CDR3 loop spans 13 amino acids. The germline V gene has CDR1 MNHNS and CDR2 SASEGT. Trimming cost V 5 bases and J 14 bases, with 21 bases left between them. The CDR3 region has the DNA TGTGCCAGCAGTCAGGGCGAGAGGTCACGGGCCTTCTTT. Amino acids: CASSQGERSRAFF.

This rearrangement joins TRBV27 to TRBJ2-3; no firm D call. V lost 1 base to trimming and J lost 4 bases, with 9 bases between them. This CDR3 comprises 14 residues. The germline CDR1 and CDR2 sequences are MNHEY and SMNVEV (reference sequence). The CDR3 DNA follows: TGTGCCAGCAGTTTATTGAGGTTCGCAGATACGCAGTATTTT. It translates to CASSLLRFADTQYF.

J is TRBJ1-2 and V is TRBV13; D possibly corresponds to TRBD1 (6 bases). The V gene's germline CDR1 is PRHDT and CDR2 FYEKMQ (reference sequence). Trimming removed 7 bases from V and 0 bases from J, with 18 bases in between. The CDR3 covers 16 residues. CDR3 sequence (DNA): TGTGCCAGCACTTTGCTAAACAGGGAATCTAACTATGGCTACACCTTC. Translation gives CASTLLNRESNYGYTF.

The chain employs TRBV5-1 and TRBJ1-4, with 9 bases lining up with TRBD1. Germline V lookup: CDR1 SGHRS, CDR2 YFSETQ. J lost 1 base, V lost 5 bases, and 6 bases had no gene match. CDR3 length equals 16 residues. The CDR3 nucleotides are TGCGCCAGCAGATCACAGGGGGCGCGAACTAATGAAAAACTGTTTTTT. It codes for CASRSQGARTNEKLFF.

The genes are TRBV2 and TRBJ1-5; tentative D call: TRBD1 (6 bases). The CDR3 loop spans 14 amino acids. Germline loops: CDR1 SNHLY, CDR2 FYNNEI. Trimming removed 5 bases at V and 10 bases at J, with 18 bases between. Here the CDR3 DNA reads TGTGCCAGCAGTAAGGAGGACAGTAGGAGCCCCCAGCATTTT. Its protein product is CASSKEDSRSPQHF.

The rearrangement links TRBV7-6 to TRBJ2-5, with 8 nucleotides matching TRBD2. The J segment lost 5 bases and the V segment lost 3 bases, leaving 14 bases of the junction unmatched. There are 17 residues in the CDR3. Germline lookup yields CDR1 SGHVS and CDR2 FNYEAQ. In nucleotides, the CDR3 is TGTGCCAGCAGCTTGATCTCGCGGGGGGTCCGGGGGGAGACCCAGTACTTC. This sequence encodes CASSLISRGVRGETQYF. Based on the CDR3 plus reference TRBV7-6 and TRBJ2-5, the full variable domain is GAGVSQSPRYKVTKRGQDVALRCDPISGHVSLYWYRQALGQGPEFLTYFNYEAQQDKSGLPNDRFSAERPEGSISTLTIQRTEQRDSAMYRCASSLISRGVRGETQYFGPGTRLLVL.

The chain is built from TRBV30 and TRBJ1-2, with 7 bases fitting TRBD1. This CDR3 has 15 residues. Germline trimming cut 3 bases from V and 2 bases from J; bases unmatched to any gene: 9. Germline V gene lookup returns CDR1 GTSNPN and CDR2 SVGIG (reference sequence). This chain's CDR3 is CAWRLSDRVNYGYTF. The CDR3 coding sequence is TGTGCCTGGAGGCTATCAGACAGGGTAAACTATGGCTACACCTTC.

The V gene is TRBV27, the J gene TRBJ1-6; TRBD1 matches 9 bases. This CDR3 region has 15 residues. Germline V CDR1 and CDR2: MNHEY, SMNVEV (reference sequence). V trimming: 7 bases; J trimming: 11 bases; junction bases outside the gene matches: 12. CDR3 bases: TGTGCCAGCAACCTTCGGGGACAGGGCATGACACCCCTCCACTTT. It codes for CASNLRGQGMTPLHF.